One sample yielded the 25 T cell receptor beta chains listed below, sequenced in a study of T cell responses to AZD1222 COVID-19 vaccine. Clones were sequenced by immunoSEQ multiplex PCR, and TCRdb holds only the in-frame ones, with some missing. The sample has 150,000 to 180,000 clones, about nine tenths seen once. The sample here was peripheral blood, taken on day 0 of AZD1222 vaccination. The origin of the receptors is an adult in good health.

V gene TRBV7-8 combines with J gene TRBJ2-7; 11 bases fit TRBD1. The CDR3 has 15 amino acids. Germline-derived CDR1 and CDR2 are SGHVS and FQNEAQ. The J segment lost 2 bases and the V segment lost 4 bases, leaving 4 bases of the junction unmatched. CDR3 residues: CASSSGDRGTYEQYF. The CDR3 DNA reads as TGTGCCAGCAGCTCGGGGGACAGGGGGACCTACGAGCAGTACTTC.

The genes are TRBV7-2 and TRBJ1-6; no reliable D call. Trimming pared 1 base from V and 6 bases from J, leaving 10 bases between. CDR1 SGHTA and CDR2 FQGNSA come from the germline V gene. The CDR3 is 15 amino acids. The CDR3 protein is CASSLEGGLNSPLHF. Here the CDR3 DNA reads TGTGCCAGCAGCTTAGAAGGCGGCCTTAATTCACCCCTCCACTTT.

The chain joins TRBV11-1 to TRBJ2-1; 9 nucleotides match TRBD2. The CDR3 consists of 15 residues. Looked up from germline, CDR1 is SGHAT and CDR2 is FQDESV (reference sequence). Trimming cost V 6 bases and J 1 base; bases outside gene matches: 4. The CDR3 DNA is TGTGCCAGCAGTACTCTAGCGGGATCCTACAATGAGCAGTTCTTC. This sequence encodes CASSTLAGSYNEQFF.

This rearrangement joins TRBV5-4 to TRBJ2-1; 8 nucleotides agree with TRBD1. With 2 bases clipped from V and 4 bases from J, the junction kept 17 bases outside the gene matches. CDR1 and CDR2 from the germline V gene are SGHNT and YYREEE (reference sequence). The CDR3 is 19 amino acids. The CDR3 region has the DNA TGTGCCAGCAGCTTTCTCCCCCATCGACAGGGGAAGAAATACAATGAGCAGTTCTTC. Translation: CASSFLPHRQGKKYNEQFF.

The chain recombines TRBV27 with TRBJ2-7; TRBD2 is a possible D gene (5 bases). The CDR3 extends over 13 amino acids. Trimming removed 6 bases from V and 2 bases from J, with 11 bases in between. Germline lookup yields CDR1 MNHEY and CDR2 SMNVEV (reference sequence). The CDR3 sequence: CASSQRRPYEQYF. The CDR3 DNA reads as TGTGCCAGCAGCCAGCGGAGACCCTACGAGCAGTACTTC.

The gene calls are TRBV6-2 or TRBV6-3 and TRBJ2-7; TRBD1 or TRBD2 may be the D gene (5 bases each). There are 16 residues in the CDR3. Trimming stripped 2 bases from V and 3 bases from J, with 17 bases between. In germline, CDR1 is MNHEY, CDR2 SVGEGT. CDR3: CASSYSPGRVFYEQYF. The DNA for the CDR3 is TGTGCCAGCAGTTACAGCCCGGGACGAGTTTTCTACGAGCAGTACTTC.

J is TRBJ2-5 and V is TRBV11-2, with D possibly TRBD2 on 6 matching bases. CDR1 is SGHAT and CDR2 is FQNNGV in the germline V gene. The CDR3 covers 17 residues. The V and J ends lost 1 base and 1 base respectively, with 16 bases between them. The CDR3 region is CASSLGPYRRVQETQYF. The CDR3 DNA reads as TGTGCCAGCAGCTTAGGGCCTTACAGGAGGGTCCAAGAGACCCAGTACTTC.

The rearrangement joins TRBV4-3 to TRBJ2-7; TRBD2 matches at 9 bases. Trimming at V came to 0 bases and at J to 2 bases, leaving 8 bases not matched to a gene. The CDR3 runs to 17 residues. The germline gives CDR1 LGHNA, CDR2 YSLEER. The DNA for the CDR3 is TGCGCCAGCAGCCAAGATAGGAGTAGCGGGAGCCCCTACGAGCAGTACTTC. Residues: CASSQDRSSGSPYEQYF.

This chain uses TRBV7-2 with TRBJ2-7; D gene ambiguous. Trimming pared 3 bases from V and 5 bases from J, leaving 20 bases between. The CDR3 is made up of 16 amino acids. Germline CDR1 and CDR2: SGHTA and FQGNSA. This CDR3 is CASSFSGSKRINEQYF. The CDR3 DNA reads TGTGCCAGCAGCTTTTCTGGTTCTAAGCGAATCAACGAGCAGTACTTC. Drawing the rest from reference TRBV7-2 and TRBJ2-7, the complete variable domain is GAGVSQSPSNKVTEKGKDVELRCDPISGHTALYWYRQSLGQGLEFLIYFQGNSAPDKSGLPSDRFSAERTGGSVSTLTIQRTQQEDSAVYLCASSFSGSKRINEQYFGPGTRLTVT.

This clone was recorded only once. The chain recombines TRBV5-5 with TRBJ2-2, with D possibly TRBD2 on 5 matching bases. CDR3 length equals 14 residues. From germline, CDR1 is SGHKS and CDR2 YYEKEE (reference sequence). V shed 4 bases and J shed 1 base, with 8 bases lying between them. The CDR3 loop is CASSHAGNTGELFF. In DNA, the CDR3 is TGTGCCAGCAGCCACGCGGGGAACACCGGGGAGCTGTTTTTT.

This chain connects TRBV4-3 to TRBJ1-4, with 8 bases aligning to TRBD1. The CDR3 loop spans 17 amino acids. CDR1 is LGHNA, CDR2 YSLEER, per germline. V lost 0 bases, J lost 5 bases, and 8 bases stayed unmatched. The CDR3 DNA sequence: TGCGCCAGCAGCCAAGATTGGGCAGGGGGCGAGAATGAAAAACTGTTTTTT. This sequence encodes CASSQDWAGGENEKLFF.

The chain combines TRBV19 with TRBJ2-7, with 10 nucleotides matching TRBD2. Germline CDR1 and CDR2: LNHDA and SQIVND (reference sequence). V dropped 6 bases and J dropped 3; count of bases not matched to a gene: 5. The CDR3 extends over 14 amino acids. DNA for the CDR3: TGTGCCAGTAGGGCGGCTAGCGGGAGCTACGAGCAGTACTTC. It yields the protein CASRAASGSYEQYF.

The sample holds one count of this clone. The rearrangement links TRBV7-8 to TRBJ1-3; D possibly corresponds to TRBD1 (6 bases). CDR3 size: 15 residues. The V gene's germline CDR1 is SGHVS and CDR2 FQNEAQ. V was clipped by 5 bases and J by 4 bases, with 15 bases between them. DNA for the CDR3: TGTGCCAGCAGCCTGGAGGGGGGGAAGGGAAACACCATATATTTT. Its translation is CASSLEGGKGNTIYF.

This clone was detected only once. V usage is TRBV19 and J usage is TRBJ2-2; D is unresolved. The V gene lost 10 bases and the J gene lost 4 bases, with 10 bases spanning the gap. This CDR3 has 12 residues. CDR1 LNHDA and CDR2 SQIVND come from the germline V gene (reference sequence). For the CDR3, the DNA is TGTGCCACCCAATTAGGCACCGGGGAGCTGTTTTTT. Translated: CATQLGTGELFF.

The genes are TRBV5-1 and TRBJ1-1, with TRBD1 as a possible D gene (5 bases). In germline, CDR1 is SGHRS, CDR2 YFSETQ. Between the trimmed V and J ends, which lost 0 bases and 3 bases, there was a span of 9 bases. This CDR3 is 14 amino acids long. For the CDR3, the DNA is TGCGCCAGCAGCTTGGGACAGTTGTACACTGAAGCTTTCTTT. This translates into CASSLGQLYTEAFF.

The CDR3 region has the DNA TGTGCCAGCAGCCCCGGGACCCCAGGCGTAGATACGCAGTATTTT. Its translation: CASSPGTPGVDTQYF. The chain is built from TRBV11-2 and TRBJ2-3; D might be TRBD1 or TRBD2, each matching 5 bases. V lost 5 bases and J 5 bases, leaving 17 bases between the germline ends. From germline, CDR1 is SGHAT and CDR2 FQNNGV. The CDR3 sequence is 15 residues long.

The chain recombines TRBV27 with TRBJ2-2; maybe TRBD2 (6 bases). The germline V gene has CDR1 MNHEY and CDR2 SMNVEV (reference sequence). Trimming shortened V by 3 bases and J by 0 bases, and 17 bases separated the two germline ends. The CDR3 extends over 18 amino acids. The CDR3 sequence: CASSFTLLRGSNTGELFF. The CDR3 DNA reads TGTGCCAGCAGTTTTACCCTCCTGCGGGGTTCGAACACCGGGGAGCTGTTTTTT.

This clone showed up just once. J is TRBJ2-3 and V is TRBV11-1, with 12 positions matching TRBD2. J was trimmed by 13 bases and V by 3 bases; bases with no gene match: 8. Germline values: CDR1 SGHAT, CDR2 FQDESV (reference sequence). The CDR3 consists of 14 residues. The CDR3 spells CASSFGLAGGPEYF. Written as DNA, the CDR3 is TGTGCCAGCAGCTTTGGTCTAGCGGGAGGGCCTGAGTATTTT.

The gene calls are TRBV6-4 and TRBJ1-2; D is unclear. The germline CDR1 and CDR2 sequences are MRHNA and SNTAGT. Trimming took off 7 bases at V and 4 bases at J, with 16 bases between the two ends. The CDR3 length is 14 residues. CDR3 nucleotide sequence: TGTGCCAGCACCCCGAGTGCGGACGGCTATGGCTACACCTTC. Amino acids: CASTPSADGYGYTF.

The chain links TRBV4-2 to TRBJ2-7; 7 bases are a match to TRBD2. The CDR3 is made up of 15 amino acids. The V and J ends lost 0 bases and 4 bases, in that order; junction bases with no gene match: 6. The germline gives CDR1 LGHNA, CDR2 YNFKEQ. The chain's CDR3 is CASSQDPAGPYEQYF. The CDR3 bases are TGTGCCAGCAGCCAAGACCCAGCGGGGCCGTACGAGCAGTACTTC.

This clone was found once. This chain links TRBV7-3 with TRBJ2-2; 11 bases align to TRBD1. Germline lookup yields CDR1 SGHTA and CDR2 FQGTGA. J lost 6 bases, V lost 5 bases, and 8 bases had no gene match. The CDR3 has 16 residues. The CDR3 sequence: CASSAPGQGVSGELFF. The DNA for the CDR3 is TGTGCCAGCAGCGCACCGGGACAGGGGGTATCCGGGGAGCTGTTTTTT.

The chain carries TRBV6-5 and TRBJ2-7; 9 bases fit TRBD1. There are 15 residues in the CDR3. Trimming cost V 4 bases and J 0 bases; bases outside gene matches: 4. Germline V gene data show CDR1 as MNHEY and CDR2 as SVGAGI. CDR3 DNA: TGTGCCAGCAGTTCGGGACAGGGAGGCTCCTACGAGCAGTACTTC. Protein: CASSSGQGGSYEQYF.

V gene TRBV12-3 or TRBV12-4 combines with J gene TRBJ2-3; no clear D. The CDR3 has 12 amino acids. Trimming cost V 3 bases and J 2 bases, with 3 bases left between them. This CDR3 reads CASSFATDTQYF. The CDR3 coding sequence is TGTGCCAGCAGTTTTGCCACAGATACGCAGTATTTT.

The chain uses TRBV7-2 and TRBJ1-1, with a weak D call TRBD1 (6 bases). The CDR3 loop spans 12 amino acids. The ends were cut back, 6 bases at V and 4 bases at J, with 9 bases in the middle. Germline CDR1 reads SGHTA; CDR2 reads FQGNSA. CDR3 loop: CASRGQFTEAFF. The DNA for the CDR3 is TGTGCCAGCAGAGGACAGTTCACTGAAGCTTTCTTT.

The rearrangement joins TRBV6-5 to TRBJ1-1; weak D call: TRBD1 (5 bases). Looked up from germline, CDR1 is MNHEY and CDR2 is SVGAGI. With 8 bases removed from V and 5 bases from J, the gap between germline ends came to 15 bases. The CDR3 contains 13 residues. The CDR3 protein is CASLEGGGTEAFF. The CDR3 DNA reads TGTGCCAGCCTGGAGGGTGGGGGTACTGAAGCTTTCTTT.